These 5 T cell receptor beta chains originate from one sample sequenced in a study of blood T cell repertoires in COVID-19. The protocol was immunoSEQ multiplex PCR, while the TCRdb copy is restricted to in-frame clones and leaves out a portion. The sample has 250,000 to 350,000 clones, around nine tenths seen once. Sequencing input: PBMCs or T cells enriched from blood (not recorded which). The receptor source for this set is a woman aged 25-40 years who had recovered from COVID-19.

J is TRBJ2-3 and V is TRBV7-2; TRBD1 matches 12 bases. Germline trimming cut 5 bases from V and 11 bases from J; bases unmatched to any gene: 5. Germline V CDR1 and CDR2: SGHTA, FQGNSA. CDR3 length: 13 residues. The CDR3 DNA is TGTGCCAGCAGCGGGACAGGGGGCTTGGGGCAGTATTTT. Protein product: CASSGTGGLGQYF.

The chain's CDR3 is CASSQVRSLAENTGELFF. CDR3 nucleotides: TGTGCCAGCAGCCAAGTCCGAAGTCTAGCCGAAAACACCGGGGAGCTGTTTTTT. The chain is built from TRBV3-1 (or the pseudogene TRBV3-2) and TRBJ2-2; maybe TRBD2 (5 bases). Per the germline V gene, CDR1 is LGHDT and CDR2 is YNNKEL (reference sequence). The length of the CDR3 is 18 residues. The V end was cut by 1 base, the J end by 2 bases, with 17 bases between.

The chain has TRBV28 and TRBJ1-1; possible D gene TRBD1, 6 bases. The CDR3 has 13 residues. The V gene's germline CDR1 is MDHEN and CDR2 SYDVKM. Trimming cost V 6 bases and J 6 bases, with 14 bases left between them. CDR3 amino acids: CASSGGARAEAFF. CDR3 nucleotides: TGTGCCAGCAGCGGGGGGGCAAGGGCTGAAGCTTTCTTT.

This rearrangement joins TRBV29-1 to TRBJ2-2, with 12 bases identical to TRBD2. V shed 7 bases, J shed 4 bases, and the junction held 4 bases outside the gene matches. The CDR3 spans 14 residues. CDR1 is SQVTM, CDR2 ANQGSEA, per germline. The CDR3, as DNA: TGCAGCGGAGGACTAGCGGGACCCACCGGGGAGCTGTTTTTT. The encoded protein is CSGGLAGPTGELFF.

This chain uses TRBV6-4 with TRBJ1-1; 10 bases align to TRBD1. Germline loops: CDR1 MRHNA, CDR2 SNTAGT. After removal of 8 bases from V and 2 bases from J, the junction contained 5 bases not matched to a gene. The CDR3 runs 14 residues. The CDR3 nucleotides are TGTGCCAGCTCCCGGGACAGGGGCAACACTGAAGCTTTCTTT. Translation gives CASSRDRGNTEAFF.